The sequence of this TCR beta chain was determined in a study of human T cells and chemical hapten exposure. Whole-study context: Sensitization involved placing 2% DPC onto an approximately 2 cm by approximately 2 cm region of upper inner arm skin. Scalp application of diphenylcyclopropenone was performed weekly in patients across the entire roughly 26-week study.

This clonotype appeared many times. Stated time point: pre-sensitization, week 0. Treatment: therapeutic diphenylcyclopropenone sensitization with weekly scalp DPC. TCRdb used MiXCR to reprocess the RACE reads, holding one entry per CDR3 protein. The table records some 59,000 distinct CDR3 sequences, roughly 10% of them present only once. The origin of this receptor is a woman aged 40 to 50 with alopecia areata. Some clones in this sample may be carry-over from other donors' samples. Material: whole blood, obtained in connection with sensitization to the hapten diphenylcyclopropenone (DPC).

The CDR3: CASSQAVGRQGGEQFF. DNA of the CDR3: TGTGCCAGCAGCCAAGCAGTGGGTAGACAGGGCGGTGAGCAGTTCTTC. The V and J genes are TRBV14 and TRBJ2-1, with 7 bases that match TRBD1. Germline V lookup: CDR1 SGHDN, CDR2 FVKESK. The CDR3 is 16 residues long. The V gene end was trimmed by 1 base and the J gene end by 9 bases; junction bases not matched to a gene: 12.